A single T cell receptor (beta chain) is shown here with its context. What this receptor recognizes is not known. Base quality data are lacking; no much larger clone is found one base away. This sample was taken from a study of cytomegalovirus exposure and HLA in healthy donors (dated by TCRdb to the late 2010s). For the study in its entirety: An earlier analysis of roughly 570 of the donors reported approximately 260 Gb of sequence data and around 110 million unique TCR beta sequences obtained from around 190 million T cells. All discovery cohort repertoires had been generated on a single sequencing platform. In the later analysis, no new phenotypic data were used to find candidate immune exposures; instead, reliance was placed on TCR beta sequences and their occurrence across donors. A separate validation cohort of 90 to 150 different subjects was used in addition to the 666-subject first cohort. The genetic ancestry cluster associated with self-reported Caucasian donors included 80% to 90% of the roughly 400 genotyped donors. Donor age, sex, ethnicity and CMV serostatus were compiled alongside the repertoire data. Across some 400 genotyped donors of the cohort, an average of about 240,000 unique TCR beta nucleotide sequences per donor were sequenced, and 15% to 20% of those sequences were non-productive. Typing coverage differed by locus: A, B, C, DRB1 and DQB1 were typed in about 629-630 donors, DQA1 in 500 to 550, DPA1 in 600 to 610, and DPB1 in 400 to 490. An earlier analysis of 587 of the donors applied high-throughput TCR beta sequencing to assess whether each TCR beta V gene segment acted as functional or pseudogenic. The study profiled the T cell repertoires of fewer than 850 subjects by immunosequencing and related them to cytomegalovirus serostatus. Because of strong linkage in the cohort, roughly five DR-DQ haplotypes were treated as single units for association and clustering. The study was designed to test whether signatures of past pathogen exposure could be identified by cataloging public T cell receptors. HLA typing included class I and class II loci at four-digit resolution. A later genetic analysis took genome-wide SNP genotypes for 398 of the 666 donors and used that subset as a discovery cohort. The study combined high-throughput TCR immunosequencing, statistical association of individual TCRs with disease status, and machine learning to predict cytomegalovirus infection status. An early release that covered about 600 HLA-typed donors contained about 300 gigabases of sequencing data and about 93 million unique TCR sequences. A later analysis re-analyzed previously published TCR beta repertoires from hundreds of donors and added high-resolution HLA genotyping to study TCR occurrence patterns.

Clipping removes 0 bases from V and 4 bases from J, with 8 as the unmatched junction base count. Sequences SGHRS (CDR1) and YFSETQ (CDR2) are obtained from the germline V gene. The CDR3 has 17 amino acids, counting the end cysteine and phenylalanine. Kept here is only the CDR3 DNA, which spans 51 bases and is read in frame from base 1. Points the paper makes about the study in general: Linkage disequilibrium might explain the correlated functional status among segregating V segments, but an unknown experimental factor could not be ruled out. According to a later genetic analysis, donors in an Asian-associated ancestry cluster had fewer N-insertions in productive TCRs than the approximately 630-donor mean. V-gene and J-gene trimming of TCR beta chains was associated with a missense DCLRE1C variant in a later genetic analysis, and the association was replicated in an independent cohort. While some public TCRs were present in many individuals, most TCR sequences turned up only very rarely across donors. A later analysis found that HLA-associated TCR beta chains were more clonally expanded and had lower generation probabilities than equally common non-associated chains. Sequencing depth was assumed to be roughly uniform across donors in the presence/absence analyses, though that assumption may not hold. Because counts were too low, 15 to 20 rarely observed V segments, including chromosome 9 orphons, were excluded from the earlier analysis of around 640 of the donors. In both the original and validation cohorts, the classifier was reported to diagnose cytomegalovirus status with high specificity and sensitivity. Most CMV-associated TCR beta chains appeared to be HLA-restricted in a later analysis, and the HLA associations seemed to be driven largely by CMV exposure. An earlier analysis of around 540 of the donors showed that most TCR beta V segments appeared in productive rearrangements either about 87% or about 30% of the time, which broadly matched IMGT annotations. In the study, 150 to 200 TCR beta chains were listed as associated with cytomegalovirus. Some IMGT-functional V segments, including TRBV6-2 and TRBV6-3, could not be distinguished by the 87-base-pair reads and were therefore excluded. A cluster of highly shared sequence variants was judged likely to be a technical artifact of the sequencing pipeline. A later analysis found that TCR association rates varied across HLA loci, with DRB1 alleles showing the most associated TCRs and HLA-C alleles the fewest. In a later analysis, 15,000 to 20,000 TCR beta sequences were associated with specific HLA alleles at a false discovery rate of 0.05. The authors suggested that the approach could potentially be generalized to other disease states and immunological phenotypes. This cohort had only TCR beta chains sequenced, and the lack of alpha or paired-chain data limited which features could be detected. In vitro tests confirmed that a few of the cytomegalovirus-associated TCR beta chains recognize cytomegalovirus antigens. In a later analysis, several top co-occurrence clusters were reported to appear linked to parvovirus B19, influenza, CMV and Epstein-Barr virus. Because HLA typing was missing for some donors at each locus, association tests included only the typed subset. Immune exposure information for the cohort was limited to CMV serostatus. Assigning TCR associations to individual alleles was difficult when HLA alleles, especially DR and DQ, strongly co-occurred. A further reported finding was that TCR beta sequences accurately predicted the HLA-A and HLA-B alleles for most subjects in the first cohort.

Libraries were constructed by the immunoSEQ multiplex PCR assay. For the multiplex PCR, a mixture combining 60 forward primers for TCR Vbeta segments and 13 reverse primers for TCR Jbeta segments was used. The CDR3 region of rearranged TCR beta genes was amplified from genomic DNA by a multiplex PCR assay. The Illumina HiSeq System was used to sequence the amplified TCR beta libraries as 87-base-pair reads. From the authors' description of their analysis: Across the 700 or so repertoires, a later analysis counted 80 million or so unique TCR beta chains, some 11 million of which were shared by at least two donors. Raw reads were error-corrected and collapsed into unique sequences with a nearest-neighbor algorithm that merged closely related sequences to remove PCR and sequencing errors. Alignment of CDR3 sequences to IMGT reference sequences was used to assign V, D and J gene segments. For a sequence to be retained, a match of at least six nucleotides was required to both a V gene segment and a J gene segment. Rearrangements were classified as productive when the CDR3 lacked stop codons and remained in frame with V and J, and all other rearrangements were classified as non-productive. CDR3 was defined by IMGT convention, running from the second conserved V-encoded cysteine to the conserved J-encoded phenylalanine. The earlier analysis of fewer than 700 of the donors excluded sequences that lacked an unambiguous match to a single V gene segment. An earlier analysis of roughly 590 of the donors called V segments functional above 56.7% productive rearrangements and segregating when the between-donor standard deviation exceeded 5%. A statistical classification framework was developed to diagnose cytomegalovirus status using the catalog of TCR beta chain sequences. A later analysis assigned V and J genes by comparing TCR nucleotide sequences with IMGT/GENE-DB human TR gene sequences. Using the TCRdist pipeline, a later analysis assigned CDR3 sequences along with most-parsimonious VDJ recombination scenarios. In a later analysis, each TCR beta chain was defined by its CDR3 amino acid sequence together with its V-gene family, and reads without a unique V-gene family were excluded. A later analysis removed roughly 590 highly shared, low-generation-probability nucleotide sequences to deal with suspected cross-contamination and a sequencing artifact. In a later analysis, a clonal expansion index was calculated for each public chain from normalized within-repertoire ranks of inferred template counts. In a later analysis, generation probabilities were computed with a VDJ recombination model fitted to out-of-frame rearrangements, and the resulting probabilities were checked against IGoR. A later analysis scored TCR-TCR, TCR-HLA and TCR-CMV co-occurrence with hypergeometric tests, applying a repertoire-size bias correction to TCR pairs. In a later analysis, false discovery rates were estimated by permuting HLA or CMV assignments 20 times. A later analysis grouped co-occurring TCRs with DBSCAN, adding TCRdist sequence similarity when clustering within HLA-allele-positive subsets. For co-occurrence clustering, repertoires with fewer than 30,000 or more than 120,000 public chains were excluded, along with roughly 5 repertoires with anomalous nucleotide sharing. TCRdb obtained this table from immuneACCESS and retained in-frame rearrangements with V and J assigned. These tables miss some clones; where compared with another copy, unresolved V genes account for less than half of the shortfall, and the remainder is unexplained. V, J and clone size reflect that table, while D and trimming were determined from the DNA. This sample comprises 99,000 or so clones, more than 65% of them detected only once. The ten most abundant clones make up more than 2.5% of the sample.

The cohort comprised approximately 700 healthy bone marrow donors. All cohort members were sampled while nominally healthy, although unrecorded immune exposures were likely present. The donor was CMV seronegative and was included in the group of about 400 seronegative cohort members. A peripheral blood sample was collected from each donor, and TCR beta sequencing was performed on peripheral blood mononuclear cells. The Qiagen DNeasy Blood Extraction Kit was used to extract genomic DNA from the blood cell samples. Sequencing input: PBMCs. This sequence uses TRBV5-1 and TRBJ2-1, with 9 bases in between that match TRBD2. This clonotype originated in a man aged 30 to 45 in good health and CMV-seronegative. The DNA is as follows: TGCGCCAGCAGCTTGGCCAGCCTGCGGGAGGGGTACAATGAGCAGTTCTTC. Its protein reads: CASSLASLREGYNEQFF.